Described below is a single TCR beta chain sequence and its context. The sample belongs to a study of T cell responses to AZD1222 COVID-19 vaccine. TCRdb's copy holds only in-frame clones and misses some; the assay was immunoSEQ multiplex PCR. The sample shows around 130,000 clones, more than 85% of them seen only once. The V end lost 2 bases, the J end lost 0 bases, and 11 bases lay between the germline ends. This CDR3 region has 15 residues. From germline, CDR1 is GTSNPN and CDR2 SVGIG (reference sequence). This specimen was peripheral blood, taken 28 days after the second AZD1222 dose. The V call is TRBV30, the J call TRBJ1-5, with D perhaps TRBD1 (6 bases). The receptor was derived from an adult who received the AZD1222 COVID-19 vaccine. The CDR3, as DNA: TGTGCCTGGAGTCGTACAGGGAATAGCAATCAGCCCCAGCATTTT. Translation gives CAWSRTGNSNQPQHF.